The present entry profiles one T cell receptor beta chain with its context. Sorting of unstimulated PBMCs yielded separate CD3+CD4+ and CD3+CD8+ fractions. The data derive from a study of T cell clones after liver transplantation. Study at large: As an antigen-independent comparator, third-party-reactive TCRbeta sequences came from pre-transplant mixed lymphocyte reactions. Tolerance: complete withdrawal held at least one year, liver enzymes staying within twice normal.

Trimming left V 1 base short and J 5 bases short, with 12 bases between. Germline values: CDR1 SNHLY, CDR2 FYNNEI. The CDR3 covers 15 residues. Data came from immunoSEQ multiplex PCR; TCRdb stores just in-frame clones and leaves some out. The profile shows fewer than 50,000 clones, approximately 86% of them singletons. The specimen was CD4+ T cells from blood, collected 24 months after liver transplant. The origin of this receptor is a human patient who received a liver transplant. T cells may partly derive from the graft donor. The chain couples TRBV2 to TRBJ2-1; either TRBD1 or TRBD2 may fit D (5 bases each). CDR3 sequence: CASSEEGTTNNEQFF. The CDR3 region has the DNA TGTGCCAGCAGTGAAGAGGGGACGACCAACAATGAGCAGTTCTTC.